Described below is a single T cell receptor beta chain sequence and its context. What it recognizes is unknown. This CDR3 has 15 residues. V dropped 0 bases and J dropped 2 bases, with 14 bases sitting between them. CDR1 and CDR2 (germline): DFQATT, SNEGSKA (reference sequence). The RNA, roughly 0.45 to 1 ug, was put through reverse transcription using random hexamers. Amplification of TCR beta CDR3 across 54 Vbeta and 13 Jbeta was performed with immunoSEQ multiplex PCR. TCRdb recomputed calls from the immunoSEQ multiplex PCR reads with MiXCR, one row per CDR3 protein. In the table there are some 260,000 distinct CDR3 sequences, 70% to 90% of which are singletons. Relapsing-remitting disease, either stable or active, was present in the multiple sclerosis controls, who were treatment-naive patients. This sample is part of a study of CD8 T cells in Susac syndrome. Whole-study results and caveats: A relatively small number of individuals underwent TCR sequencing and HLA analysis.

The chain links TRBV20-1 to TRBJ2-7; TRBD1 is a possible D gene (6 bases). The receptor was isolated from a human donor with multiple sclerosis. The sequenced sample was CD8+ T cells from PBMCs. CDR3 coding DNA: TGCAGTGCTAGAGATTTGGGGCAGGGGACCTACGAGCAGTACTTC. This encodes CSARDLGQGTYEQYF.